This T cell receptor beta chain derives from a study of shared clonotypes between healthy human individuals. The V end lost 3 bases, the J end lost 7 bases, and 12 bases lay between the germline ends. Germline lookup yields CDR1 SGHVS and CDR2 FQNEAQ. This CDR3 is 13 amino acids long. The assay was immunoSEQ multiplex PCR, and TCRdb's table has in-frame clones only and misses some. The repertoire holds around 2.1 million clones, more than 90% seen once, with around 0.13% in the top ten. Sequenced material: naive CD4+ T cells sorted from blood. Subset reported: CD45RA+ positively selected. The rearrangement joins TRBV7-8 to TRBJ2-5; D not certain. The receptor was derived from a young man in good health. The CDR3 region has the DNA TGTGCCAGCAGCTTTGGCAGTTCTGTGACCCAGTACTTC. This codes for CASSFGSSVTQYF.